This record looks at one TCR beta chain sequence and its context. The CDR3 runs to 13 residues. V lost 0 bases and J lost 7, with 8 bases in between. In germline, CDR1 is KGHDR, CDR2 SFDVKD. Study processing details: Reference gene primer amplification yielded estimated nucleated cell counts. TCRdb's table, derived via immunoSEQ multiplex PCR, lists solely in-frame clones and lacks some. V and J calls and clone size are those listed in that table; D and trimming were worked out from the DNA. The sample lists 45,000 to 65,000 clones, 90% to 95% occurring once. This record belongs to a study of blood T cell repertoires in COVID-19. About the research overall: Specimens from acute and convalescent COVID-19 originated in the United States, Italy and Spain. The analysed material was cDNA or gDNA that came from T cells, B-cell-depleted T cells, or PBMCs.

The sequencing input was peripheral blood. The chain has TRBV24-1 and TRBJ1-2; TRBD1 might be the D (5 bases). The receptor's source is a man in his fifties with acute or convalescent COVID-19. Here the CDR3 reads CATSDLTGVGYTF. CDR3 DNA sequence: TGTGCCACCAGTGATTTGACAGGAGTTGGCTACACCTTC.